This T cell receptor beta chain was identified during a study of OX40 agonist ivuxolimab in advanced cancers. Study overall: Ivuxolimab doses were 0.01, 0.1, 0.3, 1.5, 3 or 10 mg/kg every 2 weeks.

Produced via immunoSEQ multiplex PCR; TCRdb's table is partial and in-frame only. The sample gives some 19,000 clones, over 75% of which show up once; 20% to 25% is in the top ten. CDR1 LGHNA and CDR2 YNFKEQ come from the germline V gene. The CDR3 covers 15 residues. With 0 bases removed from V and 7 bases from J, the gap between germline ends came to 12 bases. Turning to this clone: The antigen is undetermined.

Findings and caveats of the study: Clonal expansion by week 6 occurred in CD4+ and CD8+ blood T cells (at 0.1 to 3.0 mg/kg). Partial responders dosed at 0.1-3.0 mg/kg displayed clonal expansion ranking among the lowest.

The sequence came from an adult with an advanced solid tumor such as melanoma, head and neck, liver or kidney cancer. The chain combines TRBV4-2 with TRBJ2-2; D unclear. The starting material was CD4+ or CD8+ T cells sorted from blood, obtained in a trial of the OX40 agonist ivuxolimab. CDR3 nucleotides: TGTGCCAGCAGCCAAGAGGTTTTCCTAGTCGGGGAGCTGTTTTTT. Its translation is CASSQEVFLVGELFF.